Presented here are 23 T cell receptor beta chains from one specimen sequenced in a study of Graves' ophthalmopathy and Graves' hyperthyroidism. Amplification from RNA transcripts yielded the TCR beta CDR3 regions. Following a first-round RT-PCR that used HTBI primers, a second-round multiplex PCR was carried out. One entry per CDR3 protein, called by TCRdb with MiXCR from the multiplex PCR reads. Of fewer than 250,000 distinct CDR3 sequences listed, roughly 27% were seen once; the top ten hold 8.5% to 9.5%. Sequencing was done on a sample of peripheral blood. Receptors originate from a man aged 50 to 59 with Graves' ophthalmopathy.

The gene calls are TRBV28 and TRBJ1-2; TRBD1 might be the D (6 bases). The CDR3 has 14 amino acids. Trimming shortened V by 2 bases and J by 9 bases, and 16 bases separated the two germline ends. Germline values: CDR1 MDHEN, CDR2 SYDVKM. This CDR3 reads CASSLGEQGSSYTF. CDR3 DNA: TGTGCCAGCAGTTTAGGGGAACAGGGTTCGAGCTACACCTTC.

The rearrangement uses TRBV6-5 and TRBJ2-7; D gene ambiguous. CDR3 size: 13 residues. Trimming removed 2 bases from V and 7 bases from J, with 12 bases in between. CDR1 is MNHEY and CDR2 is SVGAGI in the germline V gene. As DNA, the CDR3 is TGTGCCAGCAGTTACGTCTCCCCCGGGGAGCAGTACTTC. Translated: CASSYVSPGEQYF.

This chain uses TRBV6-5 with TRBJ1-5; D not certain. The CDR3 extends over 14 amino acids. CDR1 and CDR2 (germline): MNHEY, SVGAGI. The germline V and J ends were trimmed by 3 bases and 6 bases, with 12 bases remaining between them. The CDR3 protein is CASSYNRFLQPQHF. The CDR3 DNA reads as TGTGCCAGCAGTTATAACCGCTTTCTTCAGCCCCAGCATTTT.

The table lists this clonotype with many counts. This chain links TRBV11-2 with TRBJ2-7; 7 positions match TRBD1. CDR3 length: 15 amino acids. CDR1 and CDR2 (germline): SGHAT, FQNNGV. The ends lost 5 bases at V and 6 bases at J; junction bases unmatched: 13. The CDR3 DNA sequence: TGTGCCAGCAGCAGCTTACAGGGGCTTGGGCTCGAGCAGTACTTC. It codes for CASSSLQGLGLEQYF. Combining the CDR3 with reference TRBV11-2 and TRBJ2-7 gives the whole variable domain EAGVAQSPRYKIIEKRQSVAFWCNPISGHATLYWYQQILGQGPKLLIQFQNNGVVDDSQLPKDRFSAERLKGVDSTLKIQPAKLEDSAVYLCASSSLQGLGLEQYFGPGTRLTVT.

This rearrangement joins TRBV28 to TRBJ1-5, with a weak D call TRBD1 (6 bases). Germline V CDR1 and CDR2: MDHEN, SYDVKM. The CDR3 is made up of 15 amino acids. V gave up 6 bases and J gave up 1 base, with 13 bases separating them. CDR3 DNA sequence: TGTGCCAGCAGGACCCCGAGGGGGAGCAATCAGCCCCAGCATTTT. This sequence encodes CASRTPRGSNQPQHF.

This clonotype was counted at least ten times. This chain uses TRBV7-8 with TRBJ1-5; 7 bases map to TRBD1. CDR3 length: 17 amino acids. Germline-derived CDR1 and CDR2 are SGHVS and FQNEAQ. The V gene end was trimmed by 8 bases and the J gene end by 1 base; junction bases not matched to a gene: 14. DNA of the CDR3: TGTGCCAGCGACATAAGCTCCGGGACAGAAAGCAATCAGCCCCAGCATTTT. Protein product: CASDISSGTESNQPQHF.

This clonotype was found many times. The chain employs TRBV12-3 or TRBV12-4 and TRBJ2-7; D remains unclear. This CDR3 comprises 16 residues. V was trimmed by 5 bases and J by 0 bases, leaving 17 bases between them. The CDR3 protein is CASSPRGLSGSYEQYF. The CDR3 DNA reads as TGTGCCAGCAGTCCCCGTGGGCTCTCCGGCTCCTACGAGCAGTACTTC.

The table lists this clonotype with many counts. The J gene is TRBJ1-3, the V gene TRBV11-2; D gene ambiguous. Trimming left V 7 bases short and J 0 bases short, with 22 bases between. The CDR3 contains 18 residues. Germline V gene lookup returns CDR1 SGHAT and CDR2 FQNNGV. The CDR3 sequence: CASTRPGSQTDSGNTIYF. The CDR3 DNA sequence: TGTGCCAGCACCCGACCGGGATCCCAGACGGACTCTGGAAACACCATATATTTT.

This clonotype was counted ten times or more. CDR3 coding DNA: TGTGCCAGCAGACTCCAACCTAGCGGGAGCTACGAGCAGTACTTC. Translating gives CASRLQPSGSYEQYF. V gene TRBV27 combines with J gene TRBJ2-7, with 10 bases lining up with TRBD2. The CDR3 covers 15 residues. CDR1 is MNHEY, CDR2 SMNVEV, per germline (reference sequence). The V segment lost 6 bases and the J segment 3 bases; nucleotides outside the gene matches: 8.

This clonotype was picked up many times. The V gene is TRBV28, the J gene TRBJ2-7, with 7 bases identical to TRBD1. V lost 1 base and J lost 3; bases outside the gene matches: 3. The germline V gene has CDR1 MDHEN and CDR2 SYDVKM. The CDR3 sequence is 14 residues long. Here the CDR3 reads CASSLSQGSYEQYF. The DNA for the CDR3 is TGTGCCAGCAGTTTATCACAGGGGAGCTACGAGCAGTACTTC.

This clonotype was seen repeatedly, ten times or more. The V gene is TRBV7-6, the J gene TRBJ2-5, with 9 bases lining up with TRBD2. The CDR3 covers 15 residues. J lost 1 base, V lost 2 bases, and 2 bases had no gene match. Germline CDR1 SGHVS, CDR2 FNYEAQ. The CDR3 DNA reads TGTGCCAGCAGCTTAAGCGGGAGGCCCCAAGAGACCCAGTACTTC. It encodes CASSLSGRPQETQYF.

This clonotype was detected ten times or more. V is TRBV29-1 and J is TRBJ1-5, with TRBD1 matching over 7 bases. Per the germline V gene, CDR1 is SQVTM and CDR2 is ANQGSEA. The junction had 4 bases not matched to a gene; V was cut back by 6 bases and J by 2 bases. This CDR3 comprises 13 residues. The CDR3 reads CSVEQGRNQPQHF. The DNA of the CDR3 is TGCAGCGTGGAACAGGGGCGCAATCAGCCCCAGCATTTT.

The chain combines TRBV11-2 with TRBJ2-2; D may be TRBD1 or TRBD2 (5 bases each). Germline V lookup: CDR1 SGHAT, CDR2 FQNNGV. V gave up 5 bases and J gave up 0 bases, with 16 bases separating them. There are 17 residues in the CDR3. DNA of the CDR3: TGTGCCAGCAGCCCACGCCCCGGGACCGCGAACACCGGGGAGCTGTTTTTT. This translates into CASSPRPGTANTGELFF.

This clonotype has a count of ten or more. This CDR3 is CASSFGQGESEQYF. In DNA, the CDR3 is TGTGCCAGCAGCTTTGGGCAGGGGGAAAGCGAGCAGTACTTC. This sequence joins TRBV7-6 and TRBJ2-7; TRBD1 agrees at 7 bases. Germline-derived CDR1 and CDR2 are SGHVS and FNYEAQ. The trim removed 3 bases at V and 6 bases at J, leaving 8 bases unmatched. This CDR3 comprises 14 residues.

This chain joins TRBV7-8 and TRBJ1-5; D ambiguous. Per the germline V gene, CDR1 is SGHVS and CDR2 is FQNEAQ. Trimming left V 1 base short and J 1 base short, with 11 bases between. CDR3 length: 16 amino acids. The CDR3 DNA reads TGTGCCAGCAGCTTAGTGCCGGGTCCGAGCAATCAGCCCCAGCATTTT. It encodes CASSLVPGPSNQPQHF.

The sample holds many counts of this clonotype. V usage is TRBV6-2 or TRBV6-3 and J usage is TRBJ2-7; D possibly corresponds to TRBD2 (5 bases). V lost 5 bases and J 0 bases, leaving 17 bases between the germline ends. This CDR3 has 16 amino acids. Per germline, CDR1 MNHEY and CDR2 SVGEGT. Here the CDR3 reads CASSPLLSASSYEQYF. In DNA, the CDR3 is TGTGCCAGCAGTCCCCTCCTTAGCGCCTCCTCCTACGAGCAGTACTTC.

Many counts were recorded for this clonotype. The gene calls are TRBV28 and TRBJ2-7; D possibly corresponds to TRBD1 (5 bases). The CDR3 consists of 16 residues. Germline V gene lookup returns CDR1 MDHEN and CDR2 SYDVKM. Trimming left V 3 bases short and J 5 bases short, with 20 bases between. Written as DNA, the CDR3 is TGTGCCAGCAGTTTCTTAGATGCGGCAGGGTTCCACGAGCAGTACTTC. It yields the protein CASSFLDAAGFHEQYF. Full variable domain (rest looked up from reference TRBV28 and TRBJ2-7): DVKVTQSSRYLVKRTGEKVFLECVQDMDHENMFWYRQDPGLGLRLIYFSYDVKMKEKGDIPEGYSVSREKKERFSLILESASTNQTSMYLCASSFLDAAGFHEQYFGPGTRLTVT.

This clonotype was detected many times. A junction boundary mismatches the germline segment, possibly from a read error. The chain couples TRBV12-3 or TRBV12-4 to TRBJ1-1; D is ambiguous. CDR3 size: 14 residues. The CDR3 DNA is TGTACCAGCAGTTTAGCGGCTATAGCCACTGAAGCTTTCTTT. Protein: CTSSLAAIATEAFF.

This clonotype was detected a few times. The chain combines TRBV6-1 with TRBJ2-7; D is unclear. V dropped 8 bases and J dropped 2 bases, with 4 bases sitting between them. Germline assignment: CDR1 MNHNS and CDR2 SASEGT. This CDR3 has 10 amino acids. The CDR3 DNA is TGTGCCAGCCTAGCCTACGAGCAGTACTTC. It codes for CASLAYEQYF.

The chain uses TRBV27 and TRBJ1-2; TRBD1 agrees at 7 bases. The germline V gene encodes CDR1 MNHEY and CDR2 SMNVEV (reference sequence). This CDR3 spans 16 amino acids. Germline trimming cut 5 bases from V and 0 bases from J; bases unmatched to any gene: 9. The CDR3 nucleotides read TGTGCCAGCAGTCGGACCCCCGGGACAGCTAACTATGGCTACACCTTC. This sequence encodes CASSRTPGTANYGYTF.

This clonotype was observed a few times. The chain carries TRBV7-6 and TRBJ2-5; D uncertain. The ends were cut back, 1 base at V and 8 bases at J, with 8 bases in the middle. This CDR3 has 12 residues. The V gene's germline CDR1 is SGHVS and CDR2 FNYEAQ. Written as DNA, the CDR3 is TGTGCCAGCAGCTTAGATGACCTTACCCAGTACTTC. Protein product: CASSLDDLTQYF.

About this clonotype itself: This sequence may be a read error, since a much larger clone differs from it by one base. The rearrangement joins TRBV3-1 to TRBJ2-5; the match to TRBD2 covers 10 bases. V shed 2 bases and J 4 bases; nucleotides not matched to a gene: 10. Looked up from germline, CDR1 is LGHDT and CDR2 is YNNKEL (reference sequence). The CDR3 length is 17 residues. CDR3 nucleotide sequence: TGTGCCAGCAGCCAAATTCTAGCGGGAGTAATTGCAGAGACCCAGTACTTC. Its protein product is CASSQILAGVIAETQYF.

This clonotype was counted many times. This rearrangement joins TRBV19 to TRBJ1-2, with TRBD1 matching 9 bases. The CDR3 contains 14 residues. The J segment lost 7 bases and the V segment lost 5 bases, leaving 8 bases of the junction unmatched. CDR1 is LNHDA and CDR2 is SQIVND in the germline V gene (reference sequence). The CDR3 loop is CASSPGTGMGGYTF. CDR3 nucleotide sequence: TGTGCCAGTAGTCCCGGGACAGGGATGGGTGGCTACACCTTC.